Listed here is a single T cell receptor (beta chain). Only in-frame clones appear in the TCRdb table, and some are missing; sequencing was by immunoSEQ multiplex PCR. This table has about 200,000 clones, about four fifths appearing once. This CDR3 has 16 amino acids. Germline CDR1 reads SNHLY; CDR2 reads FYNNEI. V shed 9 bases and J 5 bases; nucleotides not matched to a gene: 13. This entry belongs to a study of blood T cell repertoires in COVID-19. Study overall: Some COVID-19 samples were acute and others convalescent; all came from the United States, Italy and Spain. The cDNA or gDNA used as material had been derived from T cells, B-cell-depleted T cells, or PBMCs.

Participants reported their clinical history, and cohort assignment relied on those reports. The sample comprised PBMCs or T cells enriched from blood (not recorded which). The chain couples TRBV2 to TRBJ2-3; 11 bases are a match to TRBD1. The receptor comes from a woman under 40 who had been exposed to COVID-19. Written as DNA, the CDR3 is TGTGCCAGTGATTCCGGGACAGGGGGTTCGGGAGATACGCAGTATTTT. Amino acids: CASDSGTGGSGDTQYF.